The clone carrying this TCR beta chain was seen repeatedly, ten times or more. Germline V gives CDR1 ENHRY, CDR2 SYGVKD. V lost 11 bases and J 5 bases, leaving 18 bases between the germline ends. The CDR3 length is 13 residues. The time point: after trial treatment. The treatment was: LDRT plus nivolumab, ipilimumab, low-dose cyclophosphamide and aspirin (RACIN trial). Treatment combined nivolumab, ipilimumab, aspirin, low-dose cyclophosphamide and low-dose radiotherapy in a dose-escalation trial. The presence of advanced solid tumors lacking tumor-infiltrating lymphocytes characterized eligible patients. Both TCRalpha and TCRbeta chains were reverse transcribed with V-gene-specific primers. The PCR that amplified TCRs ran for approximately 20 cycles, relying on a constant-region primer and a V-primer adapter. mRNA, once isolated, was amplified by in vitro transcription. TCRdb reanalysed the reads using MiXCR and keeps one entry per CDR3 protein. The table shows around 33,000 distinct CDR3 sequences, with around 47% occurring only once.

This record belongs to a study of low-dose radiotherapy and immunotherapy resistance in tumors. In the study overall: Participants in Cohort 1 were administered 0.5 Gy per fraction at 2-week intervals, to a cumulative dose of 6.5 Gy.

Sequencing used PBMCs, obtained after low-dose radiotherapy plus immunotherapy. This sequence originates from a male donor with gallbladder cancer. The chain is built from TRBV10-3 and TRBJ2-5; perhaps TRBD2 as D (5 bases). CDR3 amino acids: CAARESGSETQYF. In DNA form, the CDR3 reads TGTGCCGCCCGGGAATCAGGATCGGAGACCCAGTACTTC.